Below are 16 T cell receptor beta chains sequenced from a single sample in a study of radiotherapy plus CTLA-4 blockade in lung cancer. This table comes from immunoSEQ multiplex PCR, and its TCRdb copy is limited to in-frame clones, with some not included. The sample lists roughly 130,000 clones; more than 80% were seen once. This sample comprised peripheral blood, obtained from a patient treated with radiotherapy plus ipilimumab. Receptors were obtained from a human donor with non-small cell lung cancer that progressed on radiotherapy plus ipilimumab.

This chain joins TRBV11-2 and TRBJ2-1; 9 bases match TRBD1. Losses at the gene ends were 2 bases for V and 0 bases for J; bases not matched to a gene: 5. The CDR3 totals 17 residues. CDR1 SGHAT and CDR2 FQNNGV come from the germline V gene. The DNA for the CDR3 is TGTGCCAGCAGCTTACTCATGACAGGGGGCTCCTACAATGAGCAGTTCTTC. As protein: CASSLLMTGGSYNEQFF.

CDR3 protein: CASSQDPSGRGGQYF. CDR3 DNA sequence: TGCGCCAGCAGCCAAGATCCAAGCGGGAGAGGAGGGCAGTACTTC. This chain uses TRBV4-1 with TRBJ2-7; 8 bases are shared with TRBD2. Germline V gene data show CDR1 as MGHRA and CDR2 as YSYEKL. The junction had 10 bases not matched to a gene; V was cut back by 0 bases and J by 9 bases. The CDR3 consists of 15 residues.

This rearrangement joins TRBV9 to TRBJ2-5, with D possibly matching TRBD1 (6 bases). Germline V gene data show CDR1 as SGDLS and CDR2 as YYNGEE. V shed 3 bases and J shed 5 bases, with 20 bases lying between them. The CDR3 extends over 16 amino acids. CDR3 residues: CASSARDGRGLETQYF. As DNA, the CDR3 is TGTGCCAGCAGCGCTCGGGACGGAAGGGGGTTGGAGACCCAGTACTTC. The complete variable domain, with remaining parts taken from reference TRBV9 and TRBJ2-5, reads DSGVTQTPKHLITATGQRVTLRCSPRSGDLSVYWYQQSLDQGLQFLIQYYNGEERAKGNILERFSAQQFPDLHSELNLSSLELGDSALYFCASSARDGRGLETQYFGPGTRLLVL.

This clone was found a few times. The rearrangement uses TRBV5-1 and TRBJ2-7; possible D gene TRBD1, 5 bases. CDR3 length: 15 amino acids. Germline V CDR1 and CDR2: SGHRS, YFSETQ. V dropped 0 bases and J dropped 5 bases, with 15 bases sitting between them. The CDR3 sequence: CASSLEGAVWDEQYF. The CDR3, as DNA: TGCGCCAGCAGCTTGGAAGGGGCGGTTTGGGACGAGCAGTACTTC.

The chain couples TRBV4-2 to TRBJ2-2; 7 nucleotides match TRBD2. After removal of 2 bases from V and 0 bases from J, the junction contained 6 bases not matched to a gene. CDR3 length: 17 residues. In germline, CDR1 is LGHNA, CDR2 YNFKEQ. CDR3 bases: TGTGCCAGCAGCCAAAACGGGGGGTACGCGAACACCGGGGAGCTGTTTTTT. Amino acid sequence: CASSQNGGYANTGELFF.

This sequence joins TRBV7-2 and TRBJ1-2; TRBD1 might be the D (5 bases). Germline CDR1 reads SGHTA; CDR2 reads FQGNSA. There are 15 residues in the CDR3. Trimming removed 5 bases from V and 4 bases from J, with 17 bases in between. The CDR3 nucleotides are TGTGCCAGCAGCCTTGCCGGGACCAACGCCTATGGCTACACCTTC. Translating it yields CASSLAGTNAYGYTF.

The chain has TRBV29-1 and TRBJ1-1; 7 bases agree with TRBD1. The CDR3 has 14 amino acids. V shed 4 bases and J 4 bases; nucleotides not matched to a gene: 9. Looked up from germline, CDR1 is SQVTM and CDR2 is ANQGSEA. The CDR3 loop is CSVVSGRGGTEAFF. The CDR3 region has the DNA TGCAGCGTTGTTTCTGGCAGGGGGGGCACTGAAGCTTTCTTT.

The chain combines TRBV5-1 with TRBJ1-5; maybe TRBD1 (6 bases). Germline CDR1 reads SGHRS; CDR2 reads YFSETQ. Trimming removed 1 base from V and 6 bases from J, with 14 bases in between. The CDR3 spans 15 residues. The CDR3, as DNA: TGCGCCAGCAGCTTGACAGGGACTGAGGGTCAGCCCCAGCATTTT. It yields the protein CASSLTGTEGQPQHF.

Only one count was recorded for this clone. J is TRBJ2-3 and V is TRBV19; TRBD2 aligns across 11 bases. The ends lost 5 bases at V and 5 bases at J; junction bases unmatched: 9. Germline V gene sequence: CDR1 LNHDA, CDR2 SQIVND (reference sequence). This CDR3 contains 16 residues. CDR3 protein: CASSSLAGGVRDTQYF. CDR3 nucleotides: TGTGCCAGTAGTTCTCTAGCGGGAGGAGTTCGAGATACGCAGTATTTT.

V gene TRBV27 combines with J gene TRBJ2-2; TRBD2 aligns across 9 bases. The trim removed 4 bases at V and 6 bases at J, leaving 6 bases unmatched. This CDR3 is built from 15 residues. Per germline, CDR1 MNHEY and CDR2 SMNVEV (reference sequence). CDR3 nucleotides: TGTGCCAGCAGTTCCAGCGGGAGGTTCGCCGGGGAGCTGTTTTTT. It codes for CASSSSGRFAGELFF.

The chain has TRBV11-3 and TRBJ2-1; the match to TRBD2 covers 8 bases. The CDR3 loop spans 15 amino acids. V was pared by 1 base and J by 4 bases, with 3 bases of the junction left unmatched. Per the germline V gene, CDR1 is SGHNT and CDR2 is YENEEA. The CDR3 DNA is TGTGCCAGCAGCTTAGGGACTAGCAGATACAATGAGCAGTTCTTC. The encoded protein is CASSLGTSRYNEQFF.

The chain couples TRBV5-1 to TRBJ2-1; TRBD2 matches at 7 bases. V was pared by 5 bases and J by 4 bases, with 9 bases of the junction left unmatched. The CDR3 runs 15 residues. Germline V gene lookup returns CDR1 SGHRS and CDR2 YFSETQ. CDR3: CASRVGGEGYNEQFF. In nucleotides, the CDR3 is TGCGCCAGCAGGGTAGGAGGGGAGGGATACAATGAGCAGTTCTTC.

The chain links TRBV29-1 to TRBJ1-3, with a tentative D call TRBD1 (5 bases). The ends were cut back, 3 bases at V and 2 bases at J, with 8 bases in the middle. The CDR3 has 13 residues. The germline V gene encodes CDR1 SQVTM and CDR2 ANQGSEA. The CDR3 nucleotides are TGCAGCGTTGATGAAGGGGCTGGAAACACCATATATTTT. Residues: CSVDEGAGNTIYF. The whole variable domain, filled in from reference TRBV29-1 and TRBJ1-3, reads SAVISQKPSRDICQRGTSLTIQCQVDSQVTMMFWYRQQPGQSLTLIATANQGSEATYESGFVIDKFPISRPNLTFSTLTVSNMSPEDSSIYLCSVDEGAGNTIYFGEGSWLTVV.

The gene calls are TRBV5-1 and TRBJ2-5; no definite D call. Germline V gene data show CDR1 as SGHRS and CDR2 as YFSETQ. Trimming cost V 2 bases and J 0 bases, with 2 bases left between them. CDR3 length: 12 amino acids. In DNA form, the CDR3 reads TGCGCCAGCAGCTTTGACCAAGAGACCCAGTACTTC. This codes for CASSFDQETQYF.

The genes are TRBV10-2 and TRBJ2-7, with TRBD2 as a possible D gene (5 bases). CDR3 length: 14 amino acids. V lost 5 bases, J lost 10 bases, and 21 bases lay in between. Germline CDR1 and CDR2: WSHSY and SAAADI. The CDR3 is CASSLLDIGVFQYF. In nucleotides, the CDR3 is TGCGCCAGCAGTCTGCTGGATATCGGGGTATTTCAGTACTTC.

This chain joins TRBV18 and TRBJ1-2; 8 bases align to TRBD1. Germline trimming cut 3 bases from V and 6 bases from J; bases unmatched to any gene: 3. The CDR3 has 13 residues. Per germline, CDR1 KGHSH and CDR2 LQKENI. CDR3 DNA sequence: TGTGCCAGCTCACCCCAGGGGGCTAATGGCTACACCTTC. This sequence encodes CASSPQGANGYTF.